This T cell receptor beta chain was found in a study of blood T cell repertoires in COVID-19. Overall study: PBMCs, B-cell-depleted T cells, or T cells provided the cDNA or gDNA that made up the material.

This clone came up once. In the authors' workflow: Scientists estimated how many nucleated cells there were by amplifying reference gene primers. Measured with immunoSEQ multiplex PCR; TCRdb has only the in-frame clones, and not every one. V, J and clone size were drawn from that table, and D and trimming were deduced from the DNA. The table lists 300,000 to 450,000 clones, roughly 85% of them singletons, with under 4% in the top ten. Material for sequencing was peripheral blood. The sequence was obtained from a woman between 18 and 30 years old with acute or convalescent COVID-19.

In DNA form, the CDR3 reads TGTGCCAGCAGCCAAGGACCAGCGGGATTGAGCACAGATACGCAGTATTTT. Encoded protein: CASSQGPAGLSTDTQYF. The chain has TRBV3-1 (or the pseudogene TRBV3-2) and TRBJ2-3; 7 bases are shared with TRBD2. CDR3 length equals 17 residues. Germline V gene lookup returns CDR1 LGHDT and CDR2 YNNKEL (reference sequence). J was trimmed by 0 bases and V by 1 base; bases with no gene match: 7.